These 18 T cell receptor beta chains originate from one sample sequenced in a study of T cell repertoires in ileal Crohn's disease. TCRdb's table, derived via immunoSEQ multiplex PCR, lists solely in-frame clones and lacks some. The sample comprises roughly 15,000 clones, around four fifths of which are singletons, and approximately 10% rests with the top ten. The sequencing sample was made of ileal tissue. The receptors come from an adult with Crohn's disease.

The rearrangement joins TRBV5-1 to TRBJ1-6, with 7 positions matching TRBD1. The CDR3 is made up of 16 amino acids. The J segment lost 10 bases and the V segment lost 0 bases, leaving 10 bases of the junction unmatched. Germline V gene data show CDR1 as SGHRS and CDR2 as YFSETQ. The CDR3 region has the DNA TGCGCCAGCAGCTTGGGGGACAGCGGGGGTCGGTCACCCCTCCACTTT. Its protein is CASSLGDSGGRSPLHF.

This chain links TRBV15 with TRBJ2-7; D not resolved. This CDR3 has 14 residues. Trimming shortened V by 1 base and J by 0 bases, and 7 bases separated the two germline ends. Germline V CDR1 and CDR2: LNHNV, YYDKDF (reference sequence). The chain's CDR3 is CATSRGRSSYEQYF. DNA for the CDR3: TGTGCCACCAGCAGAGGTCGGAGCTCCTACGAGCAGTACTTC.

V gene TRBV6-4 combines with J gene TRBJ2-1, with TRBD2 identical over 14 bases. Trimming at V came to 5 bases and at J to 8 bases, leaving 5 bases not matched to a gene. The germline V gene encodes CDR1 MRHNA and CDR2 SNTAGT. The CDR3 runs 15 residues. The CDR3 nucleotides are TGTGCCAGCAGTATGACTAGCGGGGGGGCCGATGAGCAGTTCTTC. It codes for CASSMTSGGADEQFF.

The chain is built from TRBV18 and TRBJ1-5, with 7 bases that match TRBD1. V lost 5 bases, J lost 3 bases, and 10 bases stayed unmatched. This CDR3 has 16 residues. In germline, CDR1 is KGHSH, CDR2 LQKENI. The CDR3 spells CASSISGRGHNQPQHF. CDR3 bases: TGTGCCAGCTCAATTTCGGGAAGGGGGCACAATCAGCCCCAGCATTTT. The full variable domain, rest sourced from reference TRBV18 and TRBJ1-5, is NAGVMQNPRHLVRRRGQEARLRCSPMKGHSHVYWYRQLPEEGLKFMVYLQKENIIDESGMPKERFSAEFPKEGPSILRIQQVVRGDSAAYFCASSISGRGHNQPQHFGDGTRLSIL.

The CDR3 sequence is CASSLTGNTEAFF. CDR3 coding DNA: TGTGCCAGCAGTCTTACAGGGAACACTGAAGCTTTCTTT. The genes are TRBV6-4 and TRBJ1-1, with D possibly TRBD1 on 5 matching bases. Germline lookup yields CDR1 MRHNA and CDR2 SNTAGT. The germline V and J ends were trimmed by 5 bases and 1 base, with 8 bases remaining between them. The CDR3 spans 13 residues.

The chain is built from TRBV28 and TRBJ1-1, with D unresolved. CDR1 and CDR2 from the germline V gene are MDHEN and SYDVKM. V lost 3 bases to trimming and J lost 6 bases, with 8 bases between them. The CDR3 extends over 12 amino acids. The CDR3 DNA sequence: TGTGCCAGCAGTTTGGCCGGGGCTGAAGCTTTCTTT. The encoded protein is CASSLAGAEAFF.

V gene TRBV30 combines with J gene TRBJ2-2; 8 nucleotides line up with TRBD2. This CDR3 spans 14 amino acids. Germline V gene sequence: CDR1 GTSNPN, CDR2 SVGIG (reference sequence). The junction had 9 bases not matched to a gene; V was cut back by 8 bases and J by 4 bases. The CDR3 is CAVKVLAVTGELFF. As DNA, the CDR3 is TGTGCCGTAAAGGTACTAGCGGTCACCGGGGAGCTGTTTTTT.

V gene TRBV18 combines with J gene TRBJ2-7; 8 bases agree with TRBD1. CDR1 and CDR2 (germline): KGHSH, LQKENI. The V and J ends lost 4 bases and 3 bases, in that order; junction bases with no gene match: 8. This CDR3 spans 15 amino acids. The CDR3 DNA follows: TGTGCCAGCTCACAAGGAGGGGACAGGAACTACGAGCAGTACTTC. Protein: CASSQGGDRNYEQYF.

This rearrangement joins TRBV29-1 to TRBJ1-4; 9 bases line up with TRBD1. This CDR3 is 17 amino acids long. Germline assignment: CDR1 SQVTM and CDR2 ANQGSEA. The V gene end was trimmed by 1 base and the J gene end by 6 bases; junction bases not matched to a gene: 12. The CDR3 DNA follows: TGCAGCGTTGAAGGGAGACTACAGGGGGCGACCGATGAAAAACTGTTTTTT. This translates into CSVEGRLQGATDEKLFF.

This clone was detected only a few times. Other nucleotide sequences from this sample produce the same CDR3. The rearrangement links TRBV27 to TRBJ2-7; 11 positions match TRBD2. CDR1 is MNHEY and CDR2 is SMNVEV in the germline V gene (reference sequence). The length of the CDR3 is 16 residues. Trimming at V came to 8 bases and at J to 4 bases, leaving 13 bases not matched to a gene. CDR3 residues: CASGPSTSGVTYEQYF. CDR3 nucleotide sequence: TGTGCCAGCGGCCCGTCGACTAGCGGGGTTACGTACGAGCAGTACTTC.

This clone showed up just once. J is TRBJ2-5 and V is TRBV19, with 8 bases fitting TRBD1. Germline V CDR1 and CDR2: LNHDA, SQIVND (reference sequence). The CDR3 length is 13 residues. V was clipped by 8 bases and J by 5 bases; unmatched bases: 7. This chain's CDR3 is CASARTGRETQYF. The CDR3 DNA reads as TGTGCCAGTGCCCGGACAGGGAGGGAGACCCAGTACTTC.

The chain is built from TRBV5-4 and TRBJ2-3, with a weak D call TRBD1 (5 bases). Trimming pared 4 bases from V and 7 bases from J, leaving 10 bases between. The CDR3 is 12 residues long. Germline CDR1 and CDR2: SGHNT and YYREEE (reference sequence). The CDR3 sequence is CASSQTANTQYF. The CDR3 DNA is TGTGCCAGCAGCCAGACAGCAAATACGCAGTATTTT. Looking up the rest from reference TRBV5-4 and TRBJ2-3 gives the full variable domain: ETGVTQSPTHLIKTRGQQVTLRCSSQSGHNTVSWYQQALGQGPQFIFQYYREEENGRGNFPPRFSGLQFPNYSSELNVNALELDDSALYLCASSQTANTQYFGPGTRLTVL.

V is TRBV5-1 and J is TRBJ2-7; perhaps TRBD1 as D (6 bases). Germline V gene sequence: CDR1 SGHRS, CDR2 YFSETQ. The V gene lost 0 bases and the J gene lost 3 bases, with 10 bases spanning the gap. The CDR3 sequence is 14 residues long. CDR3 loop: CASSLGTDVYEQYF. As DNA, the CDR3 is TGCGCCAGCAGCTTGGGGACAGACGTCTACGAGCAGTACTTC. Using reference TRBV5-1 and TRBJ2-7 for the parts outside the CDR3, the full variable domain is KAGVTQTPRYLIKTRGQQVTLSCSPISGHRSVSWYQQTPGQGLQFLFEYFSETQRNKGNFPGRFSGRQFSNSRSEMNVSTLELGDSALYLCASSLGTDVYEQYFGPGTRLTVT.

This clone was recorded a few times. J is TRBJ1-1 and V is TRBV6-1, with D possibly TRBD1 on 6 matching bases. V dropped 5 bases and J dropped 1 base, with 11 bases sitting between them. Germline V gives CDR1 MNHNS, CDR2 SASEGT. The CDR3 contains 14 residues. CDR3 residues: CASSFRGPNTEAFF. The CDR3 coding sequence is TGTGCCAGCAGTTTCAGGGGCCCGAACACTGAAGCTTTCTTT.

The genes are TRBV5-1 and TRBJ2-7, with D hard to call. The germline V and J ends were trimmed by 2 bases and 3 bases, with 12 bases remaining between them. This CDR3 has 14 amino acids. Germline CDR1 is SGHRS and CDR2 is YFSETQ. This CDR3 reads CASSFSPSYYEQYF. The CDR3 DNA sequence: TGCGCCAGCAGCTTTTCCCCGTCCTACTACGAGCAGTACTTC. The whole variable domain, filled in from reference TRBV5-1 and TRBJ2-7, reads KAGVTQTPRYLIKTRGQQVTLSCSPISGHRSVSWYQQTPGQGLQFLFEYFSETQRNKGNFPGRFSGRQFSNSRSEMNVSTLELGDSALYLCASSFSPSYYEQYFGPGTRLTVT.

The V call is TRBV19, the J call TRBJ2-3, with 8 bases fitting TRBD1. This CDR3 region has 15 residues. The trim removed 3 bases at V and 2 bases at J, leaving 4 bases unmatched. CDR1 and CDR2 (germline): LNHDA, SQIVND (reference sequence). CDR3 protein: CASSIWQGATDTQYF. In DNA form, the CDR3 reads TGTGCCAGTAGTATTTGGCAGGGGGCCACAGATACGCAGTATTTT.

This clone has a handful of counts. The V call is TRBV7-9, the J call TRBJ2-5, with 12 bases identical to TRBD2. Trimming took 5 bases from V and 2 from J; bases not matched to a gene: 6. CDR1 SEHNR and CDR2 FQNEAQ come from the germline V gene (reference sequence). The CDR3 sequence is 16 residues long. For the CDR3, the DNA is TGTGCCAGCAGCGTGGCTAGCGGGGGGGTACAAGAGACCCAGTACTTC. Translated, it gives CASSVASGGVQETQYF.

The V gene is TRBV2, the J gene TRBJ1-5, with 10 nucleotides matching TRBD1. Germline loops: CDR1 SNHLY, CDR2 FYNNEI. The CDR3 covers 14 residues. V lost 7 bases and J lost 4; bases outside the gene matches: 4. The DNA for the CDR3 is TGTGCCAGCAAGACAGGGGGCTGGAATCAGCCCCAGCATTTT. Translating gives CASKTGGWNQPQHF. Looking up the rest from reference TRBV2 and TRBJ1-5 gives the full variable domain: EPEVTQTPSHQVTQMGQEVILRCVPISNHLYFYWYRQILGQKVEFLVSFYNNEISEKSEIFDDQFSVERPDGSNFTLKIRSTKLEDSAMYFCASKTGGWNQPQHFGDGTRLSIL.